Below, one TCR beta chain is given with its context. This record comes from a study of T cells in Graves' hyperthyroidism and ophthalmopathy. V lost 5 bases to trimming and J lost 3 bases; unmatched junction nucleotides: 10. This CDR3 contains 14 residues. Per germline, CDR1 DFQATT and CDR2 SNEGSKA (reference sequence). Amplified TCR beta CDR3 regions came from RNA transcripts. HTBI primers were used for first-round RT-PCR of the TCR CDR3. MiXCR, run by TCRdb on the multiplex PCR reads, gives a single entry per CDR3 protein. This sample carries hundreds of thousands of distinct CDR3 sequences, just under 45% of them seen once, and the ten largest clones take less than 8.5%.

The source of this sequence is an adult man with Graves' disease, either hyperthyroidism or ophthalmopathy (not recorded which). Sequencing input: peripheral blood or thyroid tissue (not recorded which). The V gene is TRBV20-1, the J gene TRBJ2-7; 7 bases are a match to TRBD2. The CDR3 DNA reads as TGCAGTGCTCGTACCCAGACTAGCAGCTACGAGCAGTACTTC. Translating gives CSARTQTSSYEQYF.